The clone carrying this T cell receptor (beta chain) was seen a few times. Antigen unknown. Every donor provided one heparinised blood draw, which averaged approximately 120 mL. The data are from a study of beta chain features in type 1 diabetes. Study-wide background: Age, gender and cell yields were alike across patients and healthy donors. Points from the study as a whole: Researchers reported that naive, central memory and Treg TCRB repertoires appeared more similar in patients than in healthy donors.

Per germline, CDR1 KGHSH and CDR2 LQKENI. Trimming cost V 3 bases and J 5 bases, with 16 bases left between them. The CDR3 runs 15 residues. As every portion of the isolated RNA was reverse transcribed, the sequencing read expressed TCRB transcripts. Generated by immunoSEQ multiplex PCR, the TCRdb table keeps only in-frame clones and is missing some. The sample has some 410,000 clones, approximately 10% seen once. This receptor was identified in a woman aged 18-29 years in good health. The material sequenced was naive CD4+ T cells from blood. The chain combines TRBV18 with TRBJ2-5; tentative D call: TRBD1 (6 bases). Here the CDR3 DNA reads TGTGCCAGCTCACCCTCTCACAGGGCTGGTGAGACCCAGTACTTC. Translated, it gives CASSPSHRAGETQYF. Full variable domain (rest looked up from reference TRBV18 and TRBJ2-5): NAGVMQNPRHLVRRRGQEARLRCSPMKGHSHVYWYRQLPEEGLKFMVYLQKENIIDESGMPKERFSAEFPKEGPSILRIQQVVRGDSAAYFCASSPSHRAGETQYFGPGTRLLVL.